This T cell receptor (beta chain) comes out of a study of vaccination and CD4 T cells after COVID-19. Notes on the study in general: Although the median of SARS-CoV-2-reactive clonotypes rose from 21 to 38, the change was not significant.

CDR3 size: 20 residues. V shed 5 bases and J 9 bases; nucleotides not matched to a gene: 21. Per the germline V gene, CDR1 is KGHDR and CDR2 is SFDVKD. A word on this clonotype: Antigen specificity is unknown.

At the Johns Hopkins FTIC core, DNA taken from cultured CD4+ T cells was sequenced by way of the Oncomine TCR Beta short-read assay. TCRdb redid the calling of the PCR reads with MiXCR, one entry per CDR3 protein. Here the sample spans approximately 19,000 distinct CDR3 sequences, under 60% being singletons. Noted treatment: roughly nine-day PBMC culture with coronavirus spike peptide pools or control peptides (ViraFEST assay). Sequences were obtained from CD4+ T cells from blood, cultured in vitro. This receptor was identified in a human donor who had recovered from COVID-19. The rearrangement uses TRBV24-1 and TRBJ2-1; 13 bases are a match to TRBD2. The CDR3 region has the DNA TGTGCCACCAGTGGGAGGACGGGACTAGCGGGGAATACCACCTTGGGTGAGCAGTTCTTC. This encodes CATSGRTGLAGNTTLGEQFF.